This T cell receptor (beta chain) derives from a study of human T cells and chemical hapten exposure. This CDR3 comprises 16 residues. From germline, CDR1 is DFQATT and CDR2 SNEGSKA (reference sequence). The V and J ends lost 3 bases and 0 bases respectively, with 15 bases between them. Individual cDNA molecules each carried unique molecular identifiers attached by the library. TCRdb reprocessed the RACE reads with MiXCR, giving one entry per CDR3 protein. This sample carries about 90,000 distinct CDR3 sequences, about a tenth of them seen once, and the ten largest clones take about 0.95%. Time point indicated: patch test 3, about 24 weeks after DPC sensitization. The treatment was: therapeutic diphenylcyclopropenone sensitization with weekly scalp DPC.

The material sequenced was whole blood, taken in connection with sensitization to the hapten diphenylcyclopropenone (DPC). This receptor was taken from a young woman with alopecia areata. Some clones in this sample may be carry-over from other donors' samples. The chain links TRBV20-1 to TRBJ1-5; D unclear. DNA of the CDR3: TGCAGTGCTAGGACTCTTCGGACGGGTAGCAATCAGCCCCAGCATTTT. This codes for CSARTLRTGSNQPQHF.